The clone carrying this T cell receptor (beta chain) has only one observation. Original processing methods: By means of reference gene primer amplification, nucleated cell counts were estimated. Here immunoSEQ multiplex PCR was the method, and the copy in TCRdb shows in-frame clones only, minus some. The V and J calls and clone size were taken over from that table, and D and trimming were inferred from the DNA. The sample has roughly 200,000 clones, nearly 90% seen once. The source of the sample is a study of blood T cell repertoires in COVID-19. Across the whole study: COVID-19 samples collected from the United States, Italy and Spain covered acute and convalescent phases. PBMCs, B-cell-depleted T cells, or T cells were the source of the cDNA or gDNA that made up the material.

The V gene lost 0 bases and the J gene lost 1 base, with 9 bases spanning the gap. The CDR3 covers 15 residues. Germline CDR1 LNHNV, CDR2 YYDKDF (reference sequence). Source material: peripheral blood. The TCR originated in a man aged 55 to 69 with active or convalescent COVID-19. V and J are TRBV15 and TRBJ1-1, with D possibly being TRBD1 (5 bases). In DNA form, the CDR3 reads TGTGCCACCAGCAGAGAACCAGGGCAGAACACTGAAGCTTTCTTT. Translating it yields CATSREPGQNTEAFF.